Listed below are T cell receptor beta chains from one sample, sequenced in a study of Ad26.COV2.S vaccination and SARS-CoV-2 variants. Libraries were prepared by immunoSEQ multiplex PCR; TCRdb keeps only in-frame clonotypes and omits some of them. Altogether about 420,000 clones are present, roughly 90% being singletons, with the ten largest covering about 4%. The sequences come from peripheral blood, collected in a trial of Ad26.COV2.S vaccine versus placebo. These receptors were taken from a person aged 18-65 years who received the Ad26.COV2.S COVID-19 vaccine or a placebo. CDR3s include the opening cysteine and the closing phenylalanine or tryptophan. Each record gives: J gene, D gene, V gene, clone size, CDR3 DNA, CDR3 protein. A D gene is named only where the DNA matches it firmly. Size values are once, few and many counts, or a class for expanded clones, and some rows have none.

J: TRBJ2-3
D: TRBD1
V: TRBV2
size: -
DNA: TGTGCCAGCAGTGAATTTAGAGGACAGGGACGTCTCACAGATACGCAGTATTTT
CDR3: CASSEFRGQGRLTDTQYF

J: TRBJ2-2
D: -
V: TRBV18
size: -
DNA: TGTGCCAGCTCACCACGCCACGTCCGGTTGAACACCGGGGAGCTGTTTTTT
CDR3: CASSPRHVRLNTGELFF

J: TRBJ2-5
D: -
V: TRBV19
size: -
DNA: TGTGCCAGTAGTATAGAGCGGGGACTTCAAGAGACCCAGTACTTC
CDR3: CASSIERGLQETQYF

J: TRBJ2-1
D: -
V: TRBV7-2
size: -
DNA: TGTGCCGGTACAGACTACAATGAGCAGTTCTTC
CDR3: CAGTDYNEQFF

J: TRBJ1-1
D: -
V: TRBV7-6
size: once
DNA: TGTGCCAGCAGCTTTTCCGCCGTTGTGAACACTGAAGCTTTCTTT
CDR3: CASSFSAVVNTEAFF

J: TRBJ2-2
D: -
V: TRBV6-5
size: -
DNA: TGTGCCAGCAGGGGGGGTACAACGAACACCGGGGAGCTGTTTTTT
CDR3: CASRGGTTNTGELFF

J: TRBJ1-2
D: -
V: TRBV10-3
size: -
DNA: TGTGCCATCAGCGTTACTTTAACCGACACCAACTATGGCTACACCTTC
CDR3: CAISVTLTDTNYGYTF

J: TRBJ1-6
D: -
V: TRBV12-3/TRBV12-4
size: -
DNA: TGTGCCAGCAGTAGACAGGCCAATTCACCCCTCCACTTT
CDR3: CASSRQANSPLHF

J: TRBJ2-7
D: -
V: TRBV9
size: -
DNA: TGTGCCAGCAGCCCACGAGGGGGGGCGGGTGAGCAGTACTTC
CDR3: CASSPRGGAGEQYF

J: TRBJ2-3
D: TRBD2
V: TRBV10-3
size: -
DNA: TGTGCCATCAGTGAGTCTGGCGGGGGAGCAACAGATACGCAGTATTTT
CDR3: CAISESGGGATDTQYF

J: TRBJ1-2
D: -
V: TRBV7-9
size: -
DNA: TGTGCCAGCAATCAGAATTCGTATGGCTACACCTTC
CDR3: CASNQNSYGYTF

J: TRBJ1-5
D: TRBD1
V: TRBV18
size: -
DNA: TGTGCCAGCTCACCAACGACAGGGGATCAGCCCCAGCATTTT
CDR3: CASSPTTGDQPQHF

J: TRBJ1-5
D: -
V: TRBV30
size: -
DNA: TGTGCCTGGAGTTGGACGGTGGGACAGCCCCAGCATTTT
CDR3: CAWSWTVGQPQHF

J: TRBJ1-4
D: -
V: TRBV9
size: -
DNA: TGTGCCAGCAGCCCCCGGGGGCATGCAACTAATGAAAAACTGTTTTTT
CDR3: CASSPRGHATNEKLFF

J: TRBJ2-1
D: -
V: TRBV20-1
size: -
DNA: TGCAGTGCTAGAGAAGGTCATGAGCAGTTCTTC
CDR3: CSAREGHEQFF

J: TRBJ2-7
D: TRBD2
V: TRBV19
size: -
DNA: TGTGCCAGTAGTATTTCTACCGGGACTAGAGTTGGCGAGCAGTACTTC
CDR3: CASSISTGTRVGEQYF

J: TRBJ2-1
D: -
V: TRBV29-1
size: -
DNA: TGCAGCGTGCTAGGGGGGTCCTACAATGAGCAGTTCTTC
CDR3: CSVLGGSYNEQFF

J: TRBJ2-7
D: -
V: TRBV25-1
size: -
DNA: TGTGCCAGCCTAGCGGACAGCTCCTACGAGCAGTACTTC
CDR3: CASLADSSYEQYF

J: TRBJ1-2
D: TRBD1
V: TRBV7-2
size: -
DNA: TGTGCCAGCAGCTTCCTCAACTTTGGACAGGGCGAGGGCTACACCTTC
CDR3: CASSFLNFGQGEGYTF

J: TRBJ1-3
D: -
V: TRBV7-9
size: few
DNA: TGTGCCAGCAGCTTAGCCACAGGTACCTCTGGAAACACCATATATTTT
CDR3: CASSLATGTSGNTIYF

J: TRBJ2-3
D: -
V: TRBV5-5
size: -
DNA: TGTGCCAGCAACCCCTTGGTAGATACGCAGTATTTT
CDR3: CASNPLVDTQYF

J: TRBJ2-2
D: -
V: TRBV6-2/TRBV6-3
size: -
DNA: TGTGCCAGCAGTCGGGGGACGGACCTGAACACCGGGGAGCTGTTTTTT
CDR3: CASSRGTDLNTGELFF

J: TRBJ1-2
D: -
V: TRBV9
size: once
DNA: TGTGCCAGCAGCTCTTCTCCCCTTGGCTACACCTTC
CDR3: CASSSSPLGYTF

J: TRBJ2-3
D: -
V: TRBV5-1
size: -
DNA: TGCGCCAGCACCTTGTCCGATCCTAGCACAGATACGCAGTATTTT
CDR3: CASTLSDPSTDTQYF

J: TRBJ1-6
D: -
V: TRBV21-1
size: -
DNA: TGTGCCAGCAGCAGCAGGGACAGGAGCTCCTATAATTCACCCCTCCACTTT
CDR3: CASSSRDRSSYNSPLHF

J: TRBJ1-5
D: -
V: TRBV2
size: once
DNA: TGTGCCAGCAGTGAAGGGTGGGCGGTTGGTCGTAGCAATCAGCCCCAGCATTTT
CDR3: CASSEGWAVGRSNQPQHF

J: TRBJ2-7
D: -
V: TRBV9
size: once
DNA: TGTGCCAGCAGCGTAGCAGGGGCAGGGGTATTATACGAGCAGTACTTC
CDR3: CASSVAGAGVLYEQYF

J: TRBJ1-3
D: -
V: TRBV19
size: once
DNA: TGTGCCAGTAGCCTTGGGACACCTACTGGAAACACCATATATTTT
CDR3: CASSLGTPTGNTIYF

J: TRBJ2-3
D: -
V: TRBV11-3
size: -
DNA: TGTGCCAGCAGCTTGGGCGGGGCCCTGGGGGATACGCAGTATTTT
CDR3: CASSLGGALGDTQYF

J: TRBJ2-2
D: -
V: TRBV18
size: -
DNA: TGTGCCAGCTCACCCCCAAACACCGGGGAGCTGTTTTTT
CDR3: CASSPPNTGELFF

J: TRBJ2-7
D: -
V: TRBV9
size: -
DNA: TGTGCCAGCAGCGTAGCCGCAGGCTTCTCCTACGAGCAGTACTTC
CDR3: CASSVAAGFSYEQYF

J: TRBJ2-1
D: -
V: TRBV30
size: -
DNA: TGTGCCTGGAGTCTTGGATTTTACAATGAGCAGTTCTTC
CDR3: CAWSLGFYNEQFF

J: TRBJ2-5
D: -
V: TRBV4-3
size: -
DNA: TGCGCCAGCAGCCAAATAAGTCTCCCGTCGGAGACCCAGTACTTC
CDR3: CASSQISLPSETQYF

J: TRBJ2-7
D: -
V: TRBV12-3/TRBV12-4
size: -
DNA: TGTGCCAGCAGACGACGGTCAACCTACGAGCAGTACTTC
CDR3: CASRRRSTYEQYF

J: TRBJ1-2
D: -
V: TRBV5-6
size: -
DNA: TGTGCCAGCAGCTTGATGAGAAACTATGGCTACACCTTC
CDR3: CASSLMRNYGYTF

J: TRBJ2-7
D: TRBD1
V: TRBV19
size: -
DNA: TGTGCCAGTAGTTATCAGACAGGGACCGAGCAGTACTTC
CDR3: CASSYQTGTEQYF

J: TRBJ2-5
D: TRBD1
V: TRBV7-7
size: -
DNA: TGTGCCAGCAGCTCAACCCGGGACAGTCAAGAGACCCAGTACTTC
CDR3: CASSSTRDSQETQYF

J: TRBJ1-6
D: -
V: TRBV13
size: -
DNA: TGTGCCAGCAGCTTAACGGGAGAATGGGGTTCACCCCTCCACTTT
CDR3: CASSLTGEWGSPLHF

J: TRBJ2-7
D: -
V: TRBV29-1
size: -
DNA: TGCAGCGCCGCCTCCGGGCCCTCCTACGAGCAGTACTTC
CDR3: CSAASGPSYEQYF

J: TRBJ1-6
D: -
V: TRBV4-3
size: -
DNA: TGCGCCAGCAGCCAAGATCTGAGTTCACCCCTCCACTTT
CDR3: CASSQDLSSPLHF

J: TRBJ2-7
D: TRBD2
V: TRBV19
size: -
DNA: TGTGCCAGTAGGCCAAAAGGCGGGGGCTACGAGCAGTACTTC
CDR3: CASRPKGGGYEQYF

J: TRBJ2-3
D: -
V: TRBV19
size: -
DNA: TGTGCCAGTAGTCCGGCTTTGATGACAGATACGCAGTATTTT
CDR3: CASSPALMTDTQYF

J: TRBJ2-1
D: TRBD1
V: TRBV3-1/TRBV3-2
size: -
DNA: TGTGCCAGCAGCCAAGCCGCATGGCCAGGGGGCCAGGGACGCTCCTACAATGAGCAGTTCTTC
CDR3: CASSQAAWPGGQGRSYNEQFF

J: TRBJ1-5
D: -
V: TRBV19
size: -
DNA: TGTGCATCGACAGCTGAGTTTTATAGCAATCAGCCCCAGCATTTT
CDR3: CASTAEFYSNQPQHF

J: TRBJ2-1
D: TRBD2
V: TRBV5-1
size: -
DNA: TGCGCCAGCAGCTGGGGTAGCGGGGGGCCGTACAATGAGCAGTTCTTC
CDR3: CASSWGSGGPYNEQFF

J: TRBJ2-2
D: TRBD1
V: TRBV28
size: -
DNA: TGTGCCAGCAGTTCAAGACAGGGAAGATGGAACACCGGGGAGCTGTTTTTT
CDR3: CASSSRQGRWNTGELFF

J: TRBJ2-7
D: TRBD1
V: TRBV13
size: few
DNA: TGTGCCAGCAGCTTAAGGGACAGGGGCTCCTACGAGCAGTACTTC
CDR3: CASSLRDRGSYEQYF

J: TRBJ1-6
D: -
V: TRBV25-1
size: -
DNA: TGTGCCAGCAGAACAGATTATAATTCACCCCTCCACTTT
CDR3: CASRTDYNSPLHF

J: TRBJ2-1
D: -
V: TRBV10-3
size: -
DNA: TGTGCCATCAGTCCACAGGGATCGGGGGGTTCCTACAATGAGCAGTTCTTC
CDR3: CAISPQGSGGSYNEQFF

J: TRBJ2-1
D: -
V: TRBV7-6
size: -
DNA: TGTGCCAGCAGCTTAATAGGGTTCAATGAGCAGTTCTTC
CDR3: CASSLIGFNEQFF

J: TRBJ2-3
D: TRBD2
V: TRBV18
size: -
DNA: TGTGCCAGCTCACCGGGGCCAGCGGGGGTCCCATCGCGGACGGATACGCAGTATTTT
CDR3: CASSPGPAGVPSRTDTQYF

J: TRBJ2-5
D: TRBD2
V: TRBV7-2
size: -
DNA: TGTGCCAGCAGCTTAGCCGGTGGGGACTATCAGACCCAGTACTTC
CDR3: CASSLAGGDYQTQYF

J: TRBJ2-4
D: -
V: TRBV7-2
size: -
DNA: TGTGCCAGCAGCTTACTGGGGGGGCGCGGAAACATTCAGTACTTC
CDR3: CASSLLGGRGNIQYF

J: TRBJ1-6
D: -
V: TRBV14
size: -
DNA: TGTGCCAGCAGCCTTAGGACCACCAATTCACCCCTCCACTTT
CDR3: CASSLRTTNSPLHF